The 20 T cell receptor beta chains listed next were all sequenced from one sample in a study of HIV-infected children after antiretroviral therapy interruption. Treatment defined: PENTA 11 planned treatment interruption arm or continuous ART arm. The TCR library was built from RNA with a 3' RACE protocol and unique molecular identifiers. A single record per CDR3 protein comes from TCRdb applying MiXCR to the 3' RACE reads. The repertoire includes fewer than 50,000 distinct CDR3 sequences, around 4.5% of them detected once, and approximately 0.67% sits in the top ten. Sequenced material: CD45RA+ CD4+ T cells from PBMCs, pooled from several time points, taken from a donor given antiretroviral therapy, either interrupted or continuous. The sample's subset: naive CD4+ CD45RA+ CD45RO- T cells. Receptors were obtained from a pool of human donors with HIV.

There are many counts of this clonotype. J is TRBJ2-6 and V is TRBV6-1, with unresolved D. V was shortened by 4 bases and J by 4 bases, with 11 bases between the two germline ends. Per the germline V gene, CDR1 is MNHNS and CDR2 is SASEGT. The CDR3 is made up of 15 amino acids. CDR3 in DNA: TGTGCCAGCAGTGGGGCAGGCGCGGGGGCCAACGTCCTGACTTTC. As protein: CASSGAGAGANVLTF.

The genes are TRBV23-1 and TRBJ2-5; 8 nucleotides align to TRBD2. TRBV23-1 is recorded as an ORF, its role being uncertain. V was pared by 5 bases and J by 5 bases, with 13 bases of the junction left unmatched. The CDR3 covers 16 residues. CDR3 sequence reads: CASSVKAGEISETQYF. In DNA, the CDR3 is TGCGCCAGCAGTGTAAAAGCGGGGGAAATTTCGGAGACCCAGTACTTC.

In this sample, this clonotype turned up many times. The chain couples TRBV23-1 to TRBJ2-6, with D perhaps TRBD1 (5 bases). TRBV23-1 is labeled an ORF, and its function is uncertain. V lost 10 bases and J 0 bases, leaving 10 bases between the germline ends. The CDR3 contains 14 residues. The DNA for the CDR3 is TGCGCCACCCGACAGAGCTCTGGGGCCAACGTCCTGACTTTC. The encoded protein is CATRQSSGANVLTF.

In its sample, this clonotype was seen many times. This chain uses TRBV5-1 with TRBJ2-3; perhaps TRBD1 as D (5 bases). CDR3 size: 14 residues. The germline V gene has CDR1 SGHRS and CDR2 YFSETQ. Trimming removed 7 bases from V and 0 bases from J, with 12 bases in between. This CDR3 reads CASRQYTSTDTQYF. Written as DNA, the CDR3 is TGCGCCAGCCGACAGTATACTAGCACAGATACGCAGTATTTT.

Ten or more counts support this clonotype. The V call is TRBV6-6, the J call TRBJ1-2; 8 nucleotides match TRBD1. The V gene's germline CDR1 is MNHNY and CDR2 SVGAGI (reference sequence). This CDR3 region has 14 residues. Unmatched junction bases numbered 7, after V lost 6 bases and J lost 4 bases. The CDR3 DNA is TGTGCCAGCAGGAAATCGACAGGGGTCTATGGCTACACCTTC. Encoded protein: CASRKSTGVYGYTF.

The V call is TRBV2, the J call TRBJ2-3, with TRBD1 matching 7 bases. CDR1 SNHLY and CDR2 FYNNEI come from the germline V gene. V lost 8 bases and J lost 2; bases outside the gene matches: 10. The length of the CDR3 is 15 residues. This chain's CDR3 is CASVKGASPTDTQYF. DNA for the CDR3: TGTGCCAGCGTAAAGGGGGCTTCTCCCACAGATACGCAGTATTTT.

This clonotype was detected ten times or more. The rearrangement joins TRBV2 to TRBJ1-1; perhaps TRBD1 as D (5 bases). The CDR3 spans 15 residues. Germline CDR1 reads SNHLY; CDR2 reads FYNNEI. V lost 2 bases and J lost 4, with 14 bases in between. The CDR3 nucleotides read TGTGCCAGCAGTGAACACGGGCGCCAGGGCACTGAAGCTTTCTTT. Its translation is CASSEHGRQGTEAFF.

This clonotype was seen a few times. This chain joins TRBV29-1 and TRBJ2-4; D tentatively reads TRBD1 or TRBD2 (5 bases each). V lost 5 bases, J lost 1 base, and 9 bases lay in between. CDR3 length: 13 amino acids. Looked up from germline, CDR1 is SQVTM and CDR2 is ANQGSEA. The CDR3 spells CSVRGTAKNIQYF. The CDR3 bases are TGCAGCGTTCGAGGGACGGCCAAAAACATTCAGTACTTC.

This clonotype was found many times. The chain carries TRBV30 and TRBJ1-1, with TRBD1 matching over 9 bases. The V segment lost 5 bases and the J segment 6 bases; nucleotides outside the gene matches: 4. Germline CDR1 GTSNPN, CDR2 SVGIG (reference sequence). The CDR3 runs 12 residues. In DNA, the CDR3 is TGTGCCTGGGACAGGGGGGGCCCTGAAGCTTTCTTT. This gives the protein CAWDRGGPEAFF.

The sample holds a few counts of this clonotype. The CDR3 spells CASSLGSIVTYEQYF. The CDR3 nucleotides are TGTGCCAGCAGCCTCGGGTCCATCGTAACCTACGAGCAGTACTTC. The V gene is TRBV3-1, the J gene TRBJ2-7, with no clear D. The CDR3 is made up of 15 amino acids. The V gene's germline CDR1 is LGHDT and CDR2 YNNKEL (reference sequence). With 4 bases removed from V and 2 bases from J, the gap between germline ends came to 15 bases.

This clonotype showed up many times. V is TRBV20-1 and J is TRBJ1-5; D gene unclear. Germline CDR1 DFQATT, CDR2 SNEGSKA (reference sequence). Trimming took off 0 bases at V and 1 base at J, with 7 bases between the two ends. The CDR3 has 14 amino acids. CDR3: CSARDGESNQPQHF. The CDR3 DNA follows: TGCAGTGCTAGAGATGGGGAGAGCAATCAGCCCCAGCATTTT.

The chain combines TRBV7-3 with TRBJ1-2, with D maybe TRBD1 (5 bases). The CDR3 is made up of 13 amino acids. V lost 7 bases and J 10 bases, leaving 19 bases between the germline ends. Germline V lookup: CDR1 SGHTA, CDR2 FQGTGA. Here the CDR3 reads CASTLQGGSAYTF. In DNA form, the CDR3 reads TGTGCCAGCACCCTGCAGGGAGGTTCGGCCTACACCTTC. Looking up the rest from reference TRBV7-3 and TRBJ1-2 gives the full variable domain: GAGVSQTPSNKVTEKGKYVELRCDPISGHTALYWYRQSLGQGPEFLIYFQGTGAADDSGLPNDRFFAVRPEGSVSTLKIQRTERGDSAVYLCASTLQGGSAYTFGSGTRLTVV.

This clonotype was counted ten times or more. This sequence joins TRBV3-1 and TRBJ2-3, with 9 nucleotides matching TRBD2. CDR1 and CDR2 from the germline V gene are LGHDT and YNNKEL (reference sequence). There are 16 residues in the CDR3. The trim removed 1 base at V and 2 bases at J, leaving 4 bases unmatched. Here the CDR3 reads CASSQGAGGPTDTQYF. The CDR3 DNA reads TGTGCCAGCAGCCAAGGAGCGGGGGGACCCACAGATACGCAGTATTTT.

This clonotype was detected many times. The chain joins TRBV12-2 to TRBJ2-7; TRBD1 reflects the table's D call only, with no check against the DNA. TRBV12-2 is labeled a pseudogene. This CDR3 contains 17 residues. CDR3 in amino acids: CASRSAPGTGSSYEQYF. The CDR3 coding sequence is TGTGCAAGTCGTTCCGCCCCGGGGACAGGGAGCTCCTACGAGCAGTACTTC.

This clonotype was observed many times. The CDR3 region is CSARDLLRSNEQFF. CDR3 coding DNA: TGCAGTGCTAGAGACCTACTTCGTTCCAATGAGCAGTTCTTC. The chain uses TRBV20-1 and TRBJ2-1; no clear D gene. V lost 0 bases and J 6 bases, leaving 12 bases between the germline ends. Germline CDR1 DFQATT, CDR2 SNEGSKA (reference sequence). CDR3 length equals 14 residues.

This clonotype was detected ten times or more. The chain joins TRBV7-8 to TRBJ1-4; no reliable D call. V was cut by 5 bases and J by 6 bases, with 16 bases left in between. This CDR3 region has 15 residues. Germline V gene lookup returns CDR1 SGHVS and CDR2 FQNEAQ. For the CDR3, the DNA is TGTGCCAGCAGCCTCCCAGGCAGTCAGGATGAAAAACTGTTTTTT. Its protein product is CASSLPGSQDEKLFF.

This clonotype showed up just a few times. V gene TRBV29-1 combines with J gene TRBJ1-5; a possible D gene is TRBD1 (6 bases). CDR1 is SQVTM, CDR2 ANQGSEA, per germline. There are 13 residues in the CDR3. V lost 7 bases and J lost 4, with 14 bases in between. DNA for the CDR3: TGCAGCGCTAAAGGCCAGGGGAATCAGCCCCAGCATTTT. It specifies CSAKGQGNQPQHF.

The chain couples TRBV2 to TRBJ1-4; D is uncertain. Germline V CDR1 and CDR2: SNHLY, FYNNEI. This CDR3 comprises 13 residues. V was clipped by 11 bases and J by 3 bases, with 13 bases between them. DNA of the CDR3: TGTGCCGGGGTTAGGTCGGCTAATGAAAAACTGTTTTTT. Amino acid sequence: CAGVRSANEKLFF.

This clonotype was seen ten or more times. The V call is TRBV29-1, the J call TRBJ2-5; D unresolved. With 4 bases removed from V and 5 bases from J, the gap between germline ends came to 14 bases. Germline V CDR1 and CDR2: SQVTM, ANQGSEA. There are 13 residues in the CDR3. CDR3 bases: TGCAGCGTTGGGTGGCTCCTGGGGGAGACCCAGTACTTC. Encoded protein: CSVGWLLGETQYF. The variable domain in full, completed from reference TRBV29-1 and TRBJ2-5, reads SAVISQKPSRDICQRGTSLTIQCQVDSQVTMMFWYRQQPGQSLTLIATANQGSEATYESGFVIDKFPISRPNLTFSTLTVSNMSPEDSSIYLCSVGWLLGETQYFGPGTRLLVL.

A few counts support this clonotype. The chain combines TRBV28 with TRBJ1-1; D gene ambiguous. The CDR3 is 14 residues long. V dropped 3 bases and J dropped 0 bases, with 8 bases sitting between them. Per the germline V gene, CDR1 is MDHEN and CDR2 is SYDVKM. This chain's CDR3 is CASSFYSLNTEAFF. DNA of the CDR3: TGTGCCAGCAGTTTTTACTCTCTGAACACTGAAGCTTTCTTT.